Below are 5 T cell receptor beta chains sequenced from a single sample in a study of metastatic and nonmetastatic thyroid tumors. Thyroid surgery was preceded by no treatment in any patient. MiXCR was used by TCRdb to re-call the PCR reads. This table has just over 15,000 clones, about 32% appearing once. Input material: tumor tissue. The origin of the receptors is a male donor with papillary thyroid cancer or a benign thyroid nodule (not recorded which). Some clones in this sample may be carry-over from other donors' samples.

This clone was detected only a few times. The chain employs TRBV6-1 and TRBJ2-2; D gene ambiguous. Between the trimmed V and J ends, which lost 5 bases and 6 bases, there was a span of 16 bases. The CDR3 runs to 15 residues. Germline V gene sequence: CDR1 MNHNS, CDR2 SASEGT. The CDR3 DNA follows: TGTGCCAGCAGTCCACACCAACCGGTGGCCGGGGAGCTGTTTTTT. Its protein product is CASSPHQPVAGELFF.

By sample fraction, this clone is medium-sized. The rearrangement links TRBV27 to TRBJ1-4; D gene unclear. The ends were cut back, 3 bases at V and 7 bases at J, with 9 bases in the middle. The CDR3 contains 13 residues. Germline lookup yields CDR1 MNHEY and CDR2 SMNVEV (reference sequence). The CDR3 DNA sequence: TGTGCCAGCAGTTTCAGGATAGGTGAAAAACTGTTTTTT. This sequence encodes CASSFRIGEKLFF.

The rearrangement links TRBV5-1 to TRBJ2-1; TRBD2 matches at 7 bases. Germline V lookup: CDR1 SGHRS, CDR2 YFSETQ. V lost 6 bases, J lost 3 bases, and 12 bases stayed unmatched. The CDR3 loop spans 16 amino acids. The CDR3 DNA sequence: TGCGCCAGCATCCAACTAGCGTGGGGGAGCTACAATGAGCAGTTCTTC. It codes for CASIQLAWGSYNEQFF.

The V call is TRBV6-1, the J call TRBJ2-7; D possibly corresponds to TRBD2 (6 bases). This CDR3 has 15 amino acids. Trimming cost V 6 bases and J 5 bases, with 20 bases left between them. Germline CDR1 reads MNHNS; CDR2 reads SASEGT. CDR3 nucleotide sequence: TGTGCCAGCAGGGAGTCCTTGGAGGGTTGGAACGAGCAGTACTTC. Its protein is CASRESLEGWNEQYF.

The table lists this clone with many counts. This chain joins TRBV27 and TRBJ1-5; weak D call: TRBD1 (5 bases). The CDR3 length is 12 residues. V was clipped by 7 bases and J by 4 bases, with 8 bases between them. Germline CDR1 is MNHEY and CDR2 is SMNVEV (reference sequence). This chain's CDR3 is CASTQGNQPQHF. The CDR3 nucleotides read TGTGCCAGCACGCAGGGTAATCAGCCCCAGCATTTT.